The next 7 T cell receptor beta chains were all read from a single sample in a study of blood T cell repertoires in COVID-19. The data were produced by immunoSEQ multiplex PCR, yet TCRdb's version contains in-frame clones alone and is incomplete. This sample has about 300,000 clones, with about 90% found just once. The sample taken for sequencing was PBMCs or T cells enriched from blood (not recorded which). These receptors were taken from a woman aged 45-65 years who had been exposed to COVID-19.

A word on this clone: The sample holds other DNA sequences that translate to the same CDR3. The genes are TRBV5-1 and TRBJ1-6; TRBD1 aligns across 7 bases. The CDR3 extends over 15 amino acids. Germline V gene data show CDR1 as SGHRS and CDR2 as YFSETQ. J gave up 5 bases and V 0 bases, and 2 bases lay outside the gene matches. CDR3 sequence: CASSLAGTDNSPLHF. The DNA of the CDR3 is TGCGCCAGCAGCTTGGCTGGGACAGATAATTCACCCCTCCACTTT.

This chain connects TRBV5-6 to TRBJ1-1; D remains unclear. The ends were cut back, 4 bases at V and 4 bases at J, with 14 bases in the middle. Germline CDR1 is SGHDT and CDR2 is YYEEEE. The CDR3 sequence is 14 residues long. In DNA form, the CDR3 reads TGTGCCAGCAGCGAGACCTGGAGGGCCACTGAAGCTTTCTTT. This gives the protein CASSETWRATEAFF.

This chain uses TRBV5-1 with TRBJ1-1, with D perhaps matching TRBD1 (5 bases). The CDR3 loop spans 13 amino acids. Germline V lookup: CDR1 SGHRS, CDR2 YFSETQ. V was clipped by 5 bases and J by 4 bases, with 12 bases between them. CDR3 loop: CASRSDDSTEAFF. The CDR3 region has the DNA TGCGCCAGCAGGAGCGACGACAGCACTGAAGCTTTCTTT.

V gene TRBV7-2 combines with J gene TRBJ2-7; D perhaps matches TRBD2 (6 bases). There are 15 residues in the CDR3. With 5 bases removed from V and 0 bases from J, the gap between germline ends came to 14 bases. Germline V gene sequence: CDR1 SGHTA, CDR2 FQGNSA. The CDR3 loop is CASSPGGQSSYEQYF. The CDR3 region has the DNA TGTGCCAGCAGCCCCGGAGGGCAGAGCTCCTACGAGCAGTACTTC.

The chain uses TRBV28 and TRBJ1-2; D may be TRBD1 (6 bases). Trimming stripped 3 bases from V and 0 bases from J, with 14 bases between. In germline, CDR1 is MDHEN, CDR2 SYDVKM. The CDR3 totals 16 residues. The CDR3 DNA is TGTGCCAGCAGTTTTTTATCAGGGGAACCTAACTATGGCTACACCTTC. Translating gives CASSFLSGEPNYGYTF.

The chain is built from TRBV5-1 and TRBJ1-2; 8 bases fit TRBD1. The V and J ends lost 0 bases and 7 bases, in that order; junction bases with no gene match: 11. This CDR3 spans 16 amino acids. Germline V gives CDR1 SGHRS, CDR2 YFSETQ. CDR3 region: CASSLEGQGAARGYTF. The CDR3 coding sequence is TGCGCCAGCAGCTTGGAGGGGCAGGGGGCCGCTCGTGGCTACACCTTC.

The chain recombines TRBV4-1 with TRBJ2-3, with 11 bases identical to TRBD2. Germline CDR1 is MGHRA and CDR2 is YSYEKL. With 3 bases clipped from V and 6 bases from J, the junction kept 17 bases outside the gene matches. This CDR3 spans 19 amino acids. As DNA, the CDR3 is TGCGCCAGCAGCCAGGAGCGGACGAGGACTAGCGGGTTTAGGGATACGCAGTATTTT. Translation gives CASSQERTRTSGFRDTQYF.